This TCR beta chain was observed in a study of cytomegalovirus exposure and HLA in healthy donors. TCRdb's copy holds only in-frame clones and misses some; the assay was immunoSEQ multiplex PCR. Of 250,000 to 300,000 clones in the sample, 90% were seen once. Trimming cost V 8 bases and J 8 bases, with 6 bases left between them. This CDR3 has 9 residues. Germline CDR1 reads MDHEN; CDR2 reads SYDVKM. This receptor was taken from a woman aged 18 to 35 in good health and CMV-seronegative. The chain employs TRBV28 and TRBJ1-2; D gene ambiguous. Sequenced input: PBMCs. The CDR3 nucleotides are TGTGCCAGCGGGAGCGGCTACACCTTC. Translation gives CASGSGYTF.